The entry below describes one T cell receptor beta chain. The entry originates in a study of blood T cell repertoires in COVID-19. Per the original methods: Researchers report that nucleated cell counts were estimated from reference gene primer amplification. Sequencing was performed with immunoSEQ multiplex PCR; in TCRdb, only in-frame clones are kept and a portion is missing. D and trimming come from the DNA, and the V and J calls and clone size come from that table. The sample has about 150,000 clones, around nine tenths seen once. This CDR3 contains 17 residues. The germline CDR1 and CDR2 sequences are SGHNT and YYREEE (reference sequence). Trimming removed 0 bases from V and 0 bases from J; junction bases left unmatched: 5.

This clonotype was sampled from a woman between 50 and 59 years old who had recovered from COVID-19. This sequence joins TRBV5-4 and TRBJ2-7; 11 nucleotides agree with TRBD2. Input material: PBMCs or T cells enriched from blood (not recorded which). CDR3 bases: TGTGCCAGCAGCTTGGGAACTAGCGGGGGTTCCTCCTACGAGCAGTACTTC. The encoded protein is CASSLGTSGGSSYEQYF.